This T cell receptor (beta chain) was identified during a study of cytomegalovirus exposure and HLA in healthy donors. Both 60 Vbeta primers and 13 Jbeta primers went into the PCR. Assay used: immunoSEQ multiplex PCR; TCRdb lists only in-frame clones, some missing. The sample holds about 190,000 clones; roughly four fifths are singletons and the top ten take 3% to 4%. The germline gives CDR1 PRHDT, CDR2 FYEKMQ (reference sequence). The CDR3 totals 14 residues. V lost 4 bases, J lost 1 base, and 10 bases lay in between. Only a few counts were recorded for this clone. Its antigen is undetermined. Findings of the study overall: Later examination showed HLA-associated TCR beta chains had greater clonal expansion than equally common others. In a later analysis, a missense DCLRE1C variant was linked to TCR beta V- and J-gene trimming.

This chain joins TRBV13 and TRBJ2-5; perhaps TRBD1 as D (6 bases). The TCR comes from a woman in her twenties or thirties in good health and CMV-seropositive. Sequenced sample: PBMCs. CDR3 sequence (DNA): TGTGCCAGCAGCTCCGGGACACTCCAAGAGACCCAGTACTTC. It encodes CASSSGTLQETQYF. Based on the CDR3 plus reference TRBV13 and TRBJ2-5, the full variable domain is AAGVIQSPRHLIKEKRETATLKCYPIPRHDTVYWYQQGPGQDPQFLISFYEKMQSDKGSIPDRFSAQQFSDYHSELNMSSLELGDSALYFCASSSGTLQETQYFGPGTRLLVL.